The clone carrying this T cell receptor (beta chain) was recorded many times. What it binds is not known. The data are from a study of T cells in Graves' hyperthyroidism and ophthalmopathy. Study outcomes and limitations: The model predicted ophthalmopathy a median roughly 6.3 months before onset. Appearing also in blood were most of the thyroid clonotypes expanded above 0.001.

Germline V gene sequence: CDR1 SNHLY, CDR2 FYNNEI. V was clipped by 7 bases and J by 4 bases; unmatched bases: 11. This CDR3 comprises 16 residues. Uncontrolled infections, other autoimmune diseases, pregnancy or lactation led to exclusion of patients. The PBMCs were taken from roughly 9.3 ml of fresh peripheral blood. Amplified regions were TCR beta CDR3 sequences from RNA transcripts. The TCR CDR3 was amplified in a first-round RT-PCR using the HTBI primer set. Via MiXCR, TCRdb re-called the multiplex PCR reads, giving one row per CDR3 protein. This repertoire shows around 290,000 distinct CDR3 sequences, about an eighth found once; its top ten account for roughly 7.9%.

The receptor comes from a woman between 40 and 50 years old with Graves' hyperthyroidism. The chain couples TRBV2 to TRBJ2-2, with TRBD2 matching over 8 bases. Sequencing was carried out using blood. CDR3 sequence: CASKGVGLASTGELFF. The CDR3 nucleotides read TGTGCCAGCAAGGGGGTTGGACTAGCTTCCACCGGGGAGCTGTTTTTT.